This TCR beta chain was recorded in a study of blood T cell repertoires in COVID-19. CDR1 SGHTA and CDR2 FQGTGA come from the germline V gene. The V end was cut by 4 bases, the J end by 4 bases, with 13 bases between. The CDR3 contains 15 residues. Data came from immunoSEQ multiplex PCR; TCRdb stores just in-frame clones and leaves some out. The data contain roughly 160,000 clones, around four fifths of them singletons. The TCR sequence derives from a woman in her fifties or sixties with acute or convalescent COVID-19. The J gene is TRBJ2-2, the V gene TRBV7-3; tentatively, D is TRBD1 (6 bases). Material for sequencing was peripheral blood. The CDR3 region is CASSSPGASTGELFF. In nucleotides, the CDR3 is TGTGCCAGCAGCTCCCCAGGGGCCTCCACCGGGGAGCTGTTTTTT.